Only one count was recorded for the clone carrying this T cell receptor (beta chain). As originally analysed: Estimation of nucleated cell counts relied on the amplification of reference gene primers. Clones were read by immunoSEQ multiplex PCR, and TCRdb kept only the in-frame ones, dropping some. V, J and clone size derive from that table, while D and trimming were established from the DNA sequence. Among 380,000 or so clones listed, about 80% were seen once. This specimen comes from a study of blood T cell repertoires in COVID-19. Study-wide background: The origin of the acute and convalescent COVID-19 samples was the United States, Italy and Spain. Sample material is recorded as cDNA or gDNA derived from T cells, B-cell-depleted T cells, or PBMCs.

Sequencing was carried out using peripheral blood. This clonotype originated in a human donor with acute or convalescent COVID-19. The donor label of this sample is uncertain.

CDR3 sequence: CASSPGIGAGGPKGGNIQYF. The CDR3 DNA sequence: TGTGCCAGCAGCCCCGGAATTGGAGCGGGAGGGCCAAAAGGGGGAAACATTCAGTACTTC. The chain is built from TRBV6-6 and TRBJ2-4; 10 bases are a match to TRBD2. This CDR3 has 20 amino acids. Germline trimming cut 6 bases from V and 6 bases from J; bases unmatched to any gene: 23. Germline values: CDR1 MNHNY, CDR2 SVGAGI (reference sequence).